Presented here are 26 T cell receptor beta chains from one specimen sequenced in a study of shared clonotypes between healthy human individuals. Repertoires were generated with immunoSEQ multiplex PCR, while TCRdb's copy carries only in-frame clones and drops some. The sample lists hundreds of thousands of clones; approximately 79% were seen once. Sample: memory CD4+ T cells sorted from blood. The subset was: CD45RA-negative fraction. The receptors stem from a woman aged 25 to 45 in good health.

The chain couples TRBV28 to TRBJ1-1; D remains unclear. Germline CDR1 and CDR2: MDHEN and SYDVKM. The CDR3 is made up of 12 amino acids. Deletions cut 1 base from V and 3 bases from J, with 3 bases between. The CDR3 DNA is TGTGCCAGCAGTTTATCGGACACTGAAGCTTTCTTT. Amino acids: CASSLSDTEAFF.

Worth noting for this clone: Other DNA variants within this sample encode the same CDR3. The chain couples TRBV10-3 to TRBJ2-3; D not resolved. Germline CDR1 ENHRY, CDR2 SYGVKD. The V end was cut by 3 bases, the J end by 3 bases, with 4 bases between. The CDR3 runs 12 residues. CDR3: CAISDNTDTQYF. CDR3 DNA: TGTGCCATCAGTGACAATACAGATACGCAGTATTTT.

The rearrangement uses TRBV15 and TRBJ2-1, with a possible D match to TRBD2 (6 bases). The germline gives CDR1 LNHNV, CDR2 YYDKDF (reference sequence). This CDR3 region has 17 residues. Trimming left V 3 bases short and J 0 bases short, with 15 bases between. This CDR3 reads CATSSPAGLSSYNEQFF. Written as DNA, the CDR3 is TGTGCCACCAGCAGTCCAGCGGGCCTGAGCTCCTACAATGAGCAGTTCTTC.

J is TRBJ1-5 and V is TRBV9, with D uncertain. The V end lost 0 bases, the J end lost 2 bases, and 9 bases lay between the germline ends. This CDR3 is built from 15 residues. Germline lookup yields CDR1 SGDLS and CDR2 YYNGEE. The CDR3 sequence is CASSVGGTGNQPQHF. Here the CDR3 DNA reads TGTGCCAGCAGCGTAGGCGGAACGGGCAATCAGCCCCAGCATTTT.

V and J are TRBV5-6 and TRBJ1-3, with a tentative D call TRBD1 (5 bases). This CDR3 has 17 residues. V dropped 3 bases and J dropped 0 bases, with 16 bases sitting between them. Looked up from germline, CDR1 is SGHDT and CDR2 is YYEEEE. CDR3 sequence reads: CASSSKKGVLSGNTIYF. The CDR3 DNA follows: TGTGCCAGCAGCTCGAAGAAAGGGGTTCTCTCTGGAAACACCATATATTTT. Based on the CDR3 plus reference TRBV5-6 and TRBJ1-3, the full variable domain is DAGVTQSPTHLIKTRGQQVTLRCSPKSGHDTVSWYQQALGQGPQFIFQYYEEEERQRGNFPDRFSGHQFPNYSSELNVNALLLGDSALYLCASSSKKGVLSGNTIYFGEGSWLTVV.

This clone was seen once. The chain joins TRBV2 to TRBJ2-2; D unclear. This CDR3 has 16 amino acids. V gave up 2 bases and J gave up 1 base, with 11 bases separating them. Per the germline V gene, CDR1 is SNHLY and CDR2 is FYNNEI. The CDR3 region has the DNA TGTGCCAGCAGTGAAACTCGGCTAATGAACACCGGGGAGCTGTTTTTT. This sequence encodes CASSETRLMNTGELFF.

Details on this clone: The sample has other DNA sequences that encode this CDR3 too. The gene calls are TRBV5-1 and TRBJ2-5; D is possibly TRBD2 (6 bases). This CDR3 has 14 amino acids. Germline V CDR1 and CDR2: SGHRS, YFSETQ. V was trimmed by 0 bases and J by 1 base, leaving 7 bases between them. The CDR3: CASSLVGGQETQYF. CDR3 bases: TGCGCCAGCAGCTTGGTCGGGGGCCAAGAGACCCAGTACTTC.

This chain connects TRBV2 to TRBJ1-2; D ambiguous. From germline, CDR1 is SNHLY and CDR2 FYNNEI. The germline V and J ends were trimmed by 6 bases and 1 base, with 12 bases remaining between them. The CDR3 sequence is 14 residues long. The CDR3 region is CASRPTDLNYGYTF. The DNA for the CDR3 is TGTGCCAGCAGACCGACGGACCTTAACTATGGCTACACCTTC.

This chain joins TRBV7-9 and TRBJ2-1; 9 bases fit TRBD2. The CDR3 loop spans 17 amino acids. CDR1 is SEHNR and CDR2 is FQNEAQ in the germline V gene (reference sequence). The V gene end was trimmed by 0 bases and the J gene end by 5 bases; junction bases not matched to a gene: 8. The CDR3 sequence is CASSLARGLAPNNEQFF. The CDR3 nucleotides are TGTGCCAGCAGCTTAGCGCGCGGACTAGCGCCGAACAATGAGCAGTTCTTC.

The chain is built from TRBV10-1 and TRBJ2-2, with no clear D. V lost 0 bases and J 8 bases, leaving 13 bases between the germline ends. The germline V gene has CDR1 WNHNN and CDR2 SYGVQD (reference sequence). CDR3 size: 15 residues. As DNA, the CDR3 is TGCGCCAGCAGTGAGTCGACGCGCTTCATGGGGGAGCTGTTTTTT. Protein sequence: CASSESTRFMGELFF.

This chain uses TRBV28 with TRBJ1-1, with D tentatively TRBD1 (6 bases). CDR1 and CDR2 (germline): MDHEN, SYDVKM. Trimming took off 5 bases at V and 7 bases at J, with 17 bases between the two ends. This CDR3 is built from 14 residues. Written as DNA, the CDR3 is TGTGCCAGCAGTATCCGGGGGCAGGGCCGTGAAGCTTTCTTT. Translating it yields CASSIRGQGREAFF.

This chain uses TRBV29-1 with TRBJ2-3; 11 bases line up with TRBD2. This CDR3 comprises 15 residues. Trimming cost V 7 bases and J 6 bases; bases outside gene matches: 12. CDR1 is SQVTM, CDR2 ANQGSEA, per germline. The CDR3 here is CSAPGTSGVGDTQYF. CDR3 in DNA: TGCAGCGCCCCCGGGACTAGCGGAGTTGGGGATACGCAGTATTTT.

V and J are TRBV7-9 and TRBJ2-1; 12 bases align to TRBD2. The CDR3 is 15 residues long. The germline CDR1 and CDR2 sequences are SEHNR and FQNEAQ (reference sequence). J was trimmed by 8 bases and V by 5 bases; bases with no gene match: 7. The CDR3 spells CASSNQLAGGDEQFF. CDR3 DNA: TGTGCCAGCAGCAACCAACTAGCGGGAGGCGATGAGCAGTTCTTC.

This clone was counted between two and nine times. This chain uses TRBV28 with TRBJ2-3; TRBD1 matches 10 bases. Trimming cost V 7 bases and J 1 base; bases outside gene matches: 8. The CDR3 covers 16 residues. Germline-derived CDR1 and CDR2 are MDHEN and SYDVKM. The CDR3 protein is CASKPTGTGGTDTQYF. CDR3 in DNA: TGTGCCAGCAAGCCCACCGGGACAGGGGGCACAGATACGCAGTATTTT.

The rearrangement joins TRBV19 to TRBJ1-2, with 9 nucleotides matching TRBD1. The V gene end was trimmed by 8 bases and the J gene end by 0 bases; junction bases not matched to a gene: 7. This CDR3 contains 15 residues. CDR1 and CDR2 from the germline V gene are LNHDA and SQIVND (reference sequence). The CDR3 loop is CASSGTGSTNYGYTF. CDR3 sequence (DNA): TGTGCCAGTTCCGGGACAGGGTCGACTAACTATGGCTACACCTTC.

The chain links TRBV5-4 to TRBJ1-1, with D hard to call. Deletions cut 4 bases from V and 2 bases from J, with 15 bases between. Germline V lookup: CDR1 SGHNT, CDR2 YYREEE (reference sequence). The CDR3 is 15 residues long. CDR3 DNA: TGTGCCAGCAGCCCATCGCCGGGTGCAAACACTGAAGCTTTCTTT. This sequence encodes CASSPSPGANTEAFF.

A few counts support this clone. The CDR3 bases are TGTGCCAGCAGTTTTAACAGGGGGCCAAATGCTTTCTTT. It is translated as CASSFNRGPNAFF. This chain links TRBV28 with TRBJ1-1, with 9 bases lining up with TRBD1. Losses at the gene ends were 3 bases for V and 11 bases for J; bases not matched to a gene: 7. The CDR3 length is 13 residues. Looked up from germline, CDR1 is MDHEN and CDR2 is SYDVKM.

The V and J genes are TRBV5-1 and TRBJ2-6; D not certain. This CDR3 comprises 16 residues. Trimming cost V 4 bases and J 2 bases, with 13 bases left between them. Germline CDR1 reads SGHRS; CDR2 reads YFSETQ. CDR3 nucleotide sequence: TGCGCCAGCAGCCCCCCTTATTCTGCTGGGGCCAACGTCCTGACTTTC. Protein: CASSPPYSAGANVLTF.

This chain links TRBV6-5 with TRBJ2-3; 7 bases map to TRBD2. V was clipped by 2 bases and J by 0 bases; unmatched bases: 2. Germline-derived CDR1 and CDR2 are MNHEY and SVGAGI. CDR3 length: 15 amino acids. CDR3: CASSYGLVSTDTQYF. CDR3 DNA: TGTGCCAGCAGTTACGGACTAGTTAGCACAGATACGCAGTATTTT.

The CDR3 nucleotides read TGTGCCAGCAGTTTAGGTACAGAAACCTACGAGCAGTACTTC. This codes for CASSLGTETYEQYF. This rearrangement joins TRBV27 to TRBJ2-7; D is ambiguous. Germline-derived CDR1 and CDR2 are MNHEY and SMNVEV (reference sequence). The CDR3 consists of 14 residues. Trimming took 2 bases from V and 2 from J, leaving 10 bases between them.

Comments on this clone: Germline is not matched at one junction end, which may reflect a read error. CDR3 in DNA: TGTGCCACCAGCAGGATGAGCAGAGACACAGATACGCAGTATTTT. It encodes CATSRMSRDTDTQYF. The J gene is TRBJ2-3, the V gene TRBV7-2; D call uncertain. CDR1 SGHTA and CDR2 FQGNSA come from the germline V gene. CDR3 length: 15 amino acids.

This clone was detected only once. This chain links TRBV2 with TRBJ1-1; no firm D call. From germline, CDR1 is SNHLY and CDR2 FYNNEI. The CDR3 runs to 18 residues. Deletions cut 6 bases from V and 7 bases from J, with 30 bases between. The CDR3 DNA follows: TGTGCCAGCAGCCACCTGGGCCCCGGACCCCGCCCGGGTGGTGAAGCTTTCTTT. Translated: CASSHLGPGPRPGGEAFF.

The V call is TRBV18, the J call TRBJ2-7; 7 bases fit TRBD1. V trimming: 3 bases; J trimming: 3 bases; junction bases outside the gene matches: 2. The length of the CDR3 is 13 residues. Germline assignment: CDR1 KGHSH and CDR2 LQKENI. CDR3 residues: CASSPGTDYEQYF. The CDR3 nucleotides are TGTGCCAGCTCACCCGGGACAGACTACGAGCAGTACTTC.

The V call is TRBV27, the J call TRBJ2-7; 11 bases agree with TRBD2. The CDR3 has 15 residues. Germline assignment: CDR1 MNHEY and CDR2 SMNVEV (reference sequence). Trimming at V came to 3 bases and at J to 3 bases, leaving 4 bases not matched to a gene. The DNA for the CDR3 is TGTGCCAGCAGTTTGGGACTAGCGGAGATCTACGAGCAGTACTTC. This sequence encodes CASSLGLAEIYEQYF.

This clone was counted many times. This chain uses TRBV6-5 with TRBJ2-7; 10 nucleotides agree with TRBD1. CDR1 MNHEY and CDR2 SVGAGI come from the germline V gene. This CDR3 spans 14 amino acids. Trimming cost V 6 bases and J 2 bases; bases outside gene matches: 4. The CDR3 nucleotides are TGTGCCAGCAGCCCGGGACAGGGGACCTACGAGCAGTACTTC. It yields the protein CASSPGQGTYEQYF.

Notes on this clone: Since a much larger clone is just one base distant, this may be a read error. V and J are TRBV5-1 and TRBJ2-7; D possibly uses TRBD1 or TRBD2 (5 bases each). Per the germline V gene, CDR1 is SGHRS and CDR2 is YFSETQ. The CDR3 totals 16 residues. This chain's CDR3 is CASSFTSGGFGYELYF. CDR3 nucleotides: TGCGCCAGCAGCTTCACATCTGGGGGTTTCGGGTACGAGCTGTACTTC.